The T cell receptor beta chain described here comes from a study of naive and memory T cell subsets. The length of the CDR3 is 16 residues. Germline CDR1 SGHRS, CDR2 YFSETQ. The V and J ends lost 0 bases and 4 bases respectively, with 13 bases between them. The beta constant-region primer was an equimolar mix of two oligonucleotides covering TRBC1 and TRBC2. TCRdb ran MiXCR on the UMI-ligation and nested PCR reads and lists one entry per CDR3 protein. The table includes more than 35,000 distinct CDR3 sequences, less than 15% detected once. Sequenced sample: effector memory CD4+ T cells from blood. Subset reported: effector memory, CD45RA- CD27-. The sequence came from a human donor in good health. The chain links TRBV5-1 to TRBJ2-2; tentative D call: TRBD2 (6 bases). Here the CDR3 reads CASSLVWQGGTGELFF. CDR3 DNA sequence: TGCGCCAGCAGCTTGGTGTGGCAGGGAGGCACCGGGGAGCTGTTTTTT.